The 27 T cell receptor beta chains presented below share a single source sample, sequenced in a study of cytomegalovirus exposure and HLA in healthy donors. A multiplex PCR was run with 60 Vbeta primers and 13 Jbeta primers. Clones were read by immunoSEQ multiplex PCR, and TCRdb kept only the in-frame ones, dropping some. Altogether roughly 240,000 clones are present, roughly 84% being singletons, with the ten largest covering about 0.25%. Source material: PBMCs. These TCRs come from a girl aged 2-10 years in good health and CMV-seronegative.

The J gene is TRBJ2-4, the V gene TRBV6-4, with a possible D match to TRBD2 (6 bases). The CDR3 is 11 amino acids. The V end lost 11 bases, the J end lost 7 bases, and 12 bases lay between the germline ends. CDR1 is MRHNA and CDR2 is SNTAGT in the germline V gene. The DNA of the CDR3 is TGTGCCCCACGGGGGTCGAACATTCAGTACTTC. Translated, it gives CAPRGSNIQYF.

The J gene is TRBJ2-6, the V gene TRBV4-2, with a weak D call TRBD2 (5 bases). Germline V lookup: CDR1 LGHNA, CDR2 YNFKEQ. V shed 3 bases and J shed 0 bases, with 12 bases lying between them. This CDR3 has 17 amino acids. Here the CDR3 DNA reads TGTGCCAGCAGCCACGAAGCGGAGGCCTCTGGGGCCAACGTCCTGACTTTC. This codes for CASSHEAEASGANVLTF.

The genes are TRBV6-5 and TRBJ1-1; TRBD1 agrees at 7 bases. Germline CDR1 is MNHEY and CDR2 is SVGAGI. The V segment lost 6 bases and the J segment 5 bases; nucleotides outside the gene matches: 12. This CDR3 region has 15 residues. The DNA for the CDR3 is TGTGCCAGCAGCGCGATGACAGGGATCGAAACTGAAGCTTTCTTT. This translates into CASSAMTGIETEAFF.

This chain links TRBV5-1 with TRBJ1-2, with TRBD1 matching 10 bases. Germline V gene data show CDR1 as SGHRS and CDR2 as YFSETQ. CDR3 length: 14 residues. J was trimmed by 7 bases and V by 5 bases; bases with no gene match: 8. CDR3 loop: CASSLEGQGPGYTF. DNA of the CDR3: TGCGCCAGCAGTCTTGAGGGACAGGGGCCTGGCTACACCTTC.

This clone came up a few times. The chain carries TRBV6-5 and TRBJ1-1; D not certain. Germline CDR1 MNHEY, CDR2 SVGAGI. The ends were cut back, 9 bases at V and 8 bases at J, with 13 bases in the middle. The CDR3 covers 11 residues. This CDR3 is CASSDGGEAFF. For the CDR3, the DNA is TGTGCCAGTTCCGACGGAGGGGAAGCTTTCTTT.

The chain has TRBV30 and TRBJ2-7; tentatively, D is TRBD2 (6 bases). This CDR3 is built from 13 residues. Germline CDR1 and CDR2: GTSNPN and SVGIG (reference sequence). The V and J ends lost 0 bases and 2 bases respectively, with 8 bases between them. The CDR3 sequence is CAWSVGGPYEQYF. CDR3 nucleotide sequence: TGTGCCTGGAGTGTTGGAGGGCCCTACGAGCAGTACTTC. Filled out from reference TRBV30 and TRBJ2-7, the complete variable domain reads SQTIHQWPATLVQPVGSPLSLECTVEGTSNPNLYWYRQAAGRGLQLLFYSVGIGQISSEVPQNLSASRPQDRQFILSSKKLLLSDSGFYLCAWSVGGPYEQYFGPGTRLTVT.

The chain combines TRBV29-1 with TRBJ2-5, with D maybe TRBD2 (5 bases). The CDR3 totals 13 residues. Germline values: CDR1 SQVTM, CDR2 ANQGSEA. V lost 7 bases to trimming and J lost 2 bases, with 14 bases between them. CDR3 in amino acids: CSGNPGRQETQYF. CDR3 nucleotide sequence: TGCAGCGGAAACCCGGGAAGGCAAGAGACCCAGTACTTC.

This clone has only a few counts. J is TRBJ2-7 and V is TRBV27; 9 nucleotides line up with TRBD1. Trimming at V came to 4 bases and at J to 3 bases, leaving 4 bases not matched to a gene. In germline, CDR1 is MNHEY, CDR2 SMNVEV (reference sequence). The CDR3 totals 14 residues. The CDR3 here is CASSSGQGIYEQYF. CDR3 sequence (DNA): TGTGCCAGCAGTTCGGGACAGGGTATCTACGAGCAGTACTTC.

The chain has TRBV27 and TRBJ2-3, with D perhaps TRBD2 (5 bases). The V end was cut by 3 bases, the J end by 4 bases, with 17 bases between. From germline, CDR1 is MNHEY and CDR2 SMNVEV (reference sequence). The CDR3 covers 16 residues. CDR3 amino acids: CASSLGSLGLSDTQYF. As DNA, the CDR3 is TGTGCCAGCAGTTTGGGGAGCCTCGGGCTCTCAGATACGCAGTATTTT.

This clone was recorded only once. This sequence joins TRBV2 and TRBJ1-1; TRBD1 is a possible D gene (5 bases). V lost 6 bases and J lost 5, with 16 bases in between. This CDR3 spans 14 amino acids. Germline V gene data show CDR1 as SNHLY and CDR2 as FYNNEI. This CDR3 is CASRFAVEGTEAFF. As DNA, the CDR3 is TGTGCCAGCAGATTTGCGGTGGAGGGGACTGAAGCTTTCTTT.

The CDR3 DNA reads TGTGCCAGCAGCCATTACCTAGCGGGGCGTGAGCAGTTCTTC. Its protein product is CASSHYLAGREQFF. This chain connects TRBV14 to TRBJ2-1; 9 bases fit TRBD2. The CDR3 consists of 14 residues. CDR1 is SGHDN, CDR2 FVKESK, per germline. Trimming removed 3 bases from V and 9 bases from J; junction bases left unmatched: 6.

This clone was picked up one time. The rearrangement links TRBV2 to TRBJ1-4; perhaps TRBD1 as D (6 bases). Deletions cut 6 bases from V and 8 bases from J, with 16 bases between. The CDR3 length is 14 residues. CDR1 and CDR2 from the germline V gene are SNHLY and FYNNEI. DNA of the CDR3: TGTGCCAGCAGGAACAGGGAGATGGGGGAAAAACTGTTTTTT. Protein product: CASRNREMGEKLFF.

This rearrangement joins TRBV14 to TRBJ1-4; no clear D gene. This CDR3 region has 12 residues. V was trimmed by 4 bases and J by 7 bases, leaving 7 bases between them. CDR1 is SGHDN, CDR2 FVKESK, per germline. The CDR3: CASSRNFEKLFF. The CDR3 nucleotides are TGTGCCAGCAGCCGTAACTTTGAAAAACTGTTTTTT. The variable domain in full, with the rest retrieved from reference TRBV14 and TRBJ1-4, is EAGVTQFPSHSVIEKGQTVTLRCDPISGHDNLYWYRRVMGKEIKFLLHFVKESKQDESGMPNNRFLAERTGGTYSTLKVQPAELEDSGVYFCASSRNFEKLFFGSGTQLSVL.

This clone turned up a few times. The rearrangement links TRBV30 to TRBJ1-1; no reliable D call. The germline CDR1 and CDR2 sequences are GTSNPN and SVGIG (reference sequence). V was clipped by 0 bases and J by 0 bases, with 5 bases between them. There are 13 residues in the CDR3. CDR3 DNA sequence: TGTGCCTGGAGTGTTTATATGAACACTGAAGCTTTCTTT. This codes for CAWSVYMNTEAFF.

The chain links TRBV5-4 to TRBJ1-5; D is unresolved. V gave up 0 bases and J gave up 6 bases, with 7 bases separating them. The CDR3 loop spans 13 amino acids. Germline V gene sequence: CDR1 SGHNT, CDR2 YYREEE (reference sequence). CDR3 loop: CASSLGRGQPQHF. CDR3 sequence (DNA): TGTGCCAGCAGCTTGGGACGGGGTCAGCCCCAGCATTTT. Full variable domain (missing parts from reference TRBV5-4 and TRBJ1-5): ETGVTQSPTHLIKTRGQQVTLRCSSQSGHNTVSWYQQALGQGPQFIFQYYREEENGRGNFPPRFSGLQFPNYSSELNVNALELDDSALYLCASSLGRGQPQHFGDGTRLSIL.

The chain has TRBV5-4 and TRBJ2-7; TRBD2 aligns across 8 bases. Germline V gene lookup returns CDR1 SGHNT and CDR2 YYREEE (reference sequence). This CDR3 region has 15 residues. V lost 0 bases to trimming and J lost 7 bases; unmatched junction nucleotides: 9. CDR3 residues: CASSLAGLDSREQYF. CDR3 nucleotide sequence: TGTGCCAGCAGCTTGGCGGGACTAGATTCCAGGGAGCAGTACTTC.

The chain's CDR3 is CASSETTGYGYTF. The CDR3 DNA reads as TGTGCCAGCAGTGAGACGACAGGCTATGGCTACACCTTC. The V gene is TRBV6-5, the J gene TRBJ1-2; tentatively, D is TRBD1 (6 bases). Trimming took off 5 bases at V and 4 bases at J, with 11 bases between the two ends. The CDR3 extends over 13 amino acids. From germline, CDR1 is MNHEY and CDR2 SVGAGI.

The rearrangement joins TRBV12-5 to TRBJ1-1; possibly TRBD1 for D (6 bases). With 9 bases removed from V and 0 bases from J, the gap between germline ends came to 14 bases. The CDR3 consists of 14 residues. Germline CDR1 and CDR2: LGHNT and FRNRAP. The CDR3 sequence is CASSSGQLNTEAFF. The CDR3, as DNA: TGTGCTAGCTCAAGCGGACAGTTGAACACTGAAGCTTTCTTT.

The CDR3 region has the DNA TGTGCCAGCACCATACAGTCAGGCTACGAGCAGTACTTC. Amino acids: CASTIQSGYEQYF. The V call is TRBV6-1, the J call TRBJ2-7, with D unresolved. The CDR3 has 13 residues. CDR1 and CDR2 from the germline V gene are MNHNS and SASEGT. The germline V and J ends were trimmed by 7 bases and 3 bases, with 13 bases remaining between them.

The chain couples TRBV2 to TRBJ2-1, with 9 bases matching TRBD1. The ends lost 4 bases at V and 9 bases at J; junction bases unmatched: 10. The CDR3 totals 15 residues. Per germline, CDR1 SNHLY and CDR2 FYNNEI. Here the CDR3 reads CASSGGTGIFFEQFF. DNA of the CDR3: TGTGCCAGCAGTGGAGGGACAGGGATTTTCTTTGAGCAGTTCTTC.

The genes are TRBV30 and TRBJ2-7, with D perhaps matching TRBD1 (6 bases). CDR3 length: 12 residues. Germline CDR1 and CDR2: GTSNPN and SVGIG (reference sequence). V lost 1 base and J lost 8, with 12 bases in between. CDR3 loop: CAWSDPWGQQYF. As DNA, the CDR3 is TGTGCCTGGAGTGACCCCTGGGGGCAGCAGTACTTC.

This chain uses TRBV7-9 with TRBJ1-1; TRBD1 matches 7 bases. The CDR3 consists of 15 residues. Germline V gene data show CDR1 as SEHNR and CDR2 as FQNEAQ (reference sequence). Losses at the gene ends were 7 bases for V and 1 base for J; bases not matched to a gene: 9. CDR3 sequence reads: CASIQPGQPNTEAFF. CDR3 nucleotides: TGTGCCAGCATCCAGCCGGGACAGCCGAACACTGAAGCTTTCTTT.

The chain employs TRBV10-3 and TRBJ2-1, with 9 bases fitting TRBD2. Germline lookup yields CDR1 ENHRY and CDR2 SYGVKD. This CDR3 is 16 amino acids long. J lost 5 bases, V lost 3 bases, and 8 bases had no gene match. The CDR3 region has the DNA TGTGCCATCAGTGAAAGGGTAGCGGGGGCAAACAATGAGCAGTTCTTC. Protein product: CAISERVAGANNEQFF.

This clone has just a few counts. The same CDR3 can be traced to other DNA sequences in this sample. This chain joins TRBV5-1 and TRBJ2-5; D gene unclear. Trimming cost V 3 bases and J 4 bases, with 4 bases left between them. The CDR3 covers 11 residues. CDR1 and CDR2 from the germline V gene are SGHRS and YFSETQ. The CDR3 bases are TGCGCCAGCAGCTCCGGAGAGACCCAGTACTTC. Translated, it gives CASSSGETQYF.

The chain has TRBV11-2 and TRBJ1-1; TRBD1 matches at 9 bases. The germline V gene encodes CDR1 SGHAT and CDR2 FQNNGV. The V segment lost 3 bases and the J segment 6 bases; nucleotides outside the gene matches: 2. The CDR3 length is 13 residues. The CDR3, as DNA: TGTGCCAGCAGCTTGAACAGGGGGCCTGAAGCTTTCTTT. It yields the protein CASSLNRGPEAFF. The full variable domain, completed using reference TRBV11-2 and TRBJ1-1, is EAGVAQSPRYKIIEKRQSVAFWCNPISGHATLYWYQQILGQGPKLLIQFQNNGVVDDSQLPKDRFSAERLKGVDSTLKIQPAKLEDSAVYLCASSLNRGPEAFFGQGTRLTVV.

V and J are TRBV5-1 and TRBJ2-5, with 8 bases that match TRBD2. The CDR3 consists of 15 residues. The germline V gene has CDR1 SGHRS and CDR2 YFSETQ. The trim removed 5 bases at V and 1 base at J, leaving 7 bases unmatched. The CDR3 sequence: CASSSQRGSQETQYF. In DNA form, the CDR3 reads TGCGCCAGCAGTAGCCAGCGGGGGTCCCAAGAGACCCAGTACTTC.

This chain connects TRBV9 to TRBJ1-6; maybe TRBD1 (6 bases). The CDR3 extends over 18 amino acids. Germline V CDR1 and CDR2: SGDLS, YYNGEE. The V end was cut by 1 base, the J end by 3 bases, with 17 bases between. CDR3 loop: CASSVRSGGGFYNSPLHF. DNA of the CDR3: TGTGCCAGCAGCGTAAGGAGTGGGGGGGGCTTCTATAATTCACCCCTCCACTTT.